Following are 27 T cell receptor beta chains from one sample sequenced in a study of shared clonotypes between healthy human individuals. Libraries were prepared by immunoSEQ multiplex PCR; TCRdb keeps only in-frame clonotypes and omits some of them. This table holds fewer than 850,000 clones, around 90% found once. Sequencing was performed on memory CD8+ T cells from PBMCs. Subset noted: CD45RO+ cells pooled with CCR7-negative TemRA cells. These TCRs come from a young man in good health. Some clones in this sample may be carry-over from other donors' samples.

The chain employs TRBV4-1 and TRBJ2-7; D perhaps matches TRBD2 (6 bases). Trimming removed 1 base from V and 0 bases from J, with 7 bases in between. Germline V gene lookup returns CDR1 MGHRA and CDR2 YSYEKL. The CDR3 spans 14 residues. The CDR3 nucleotides read TGCGCCAGCAGCCAAGTGGGACTCTCCTACGAGCAGTACTTC. Amino acids: CASSQVGLSYEQYF.

The chain employs TRBV7-6 and TRBJ2-1; D call uncertain. V lost 1 base to trimming and J lost 5 bases, with 6 bases between them. The germline V gene has CDR1 SGHVS and CDR2 FNYEAQ. This CDR3 is built from 13 residues. The CDR3 region has the DNA TGTGCCAGCAGCTTAGAGGAGAACAATGAGCAGTTCTTC. Encoded protein: CASSLEENNEQFF.

This chain joins TRBV29-1 and TRBJ1-2; TRBD1 agrees at 7 bases. The V gene's germline CDR1 is SQVTM and CDR2 ANQGSEA. CDR3 length: 12 residues. After removal of 5 bases from V and 4 bases from J, the junction contained 4 bases not matched to a gene. CDR3 amino acids: CSVPTGVYGYTF. The DNA of the CDR3 is TGCAGCGTTCCCACAGGGGTCTATGGCTACACCTTC.

V and J are TRBV9 and TRBJ1-4, with 11 positions matching TRBD1. The CDR3 sequence is 14 residues long. The germline V gene encodes CDR1 SGDLS and CDR2 YYNGEE. The V gene end was trimmed by 3 bases and the J gene end by 14 bases; junction bases not matched to a gene: 9. CDR3 in DNA: TGTGCCAGCAGCGCCTACGGACAGGGGGCAGGTCTGTTTTTT. Protein: CASSAYGQGAGLFF.

Regarding this clone: The sample holds other DNA sequences that translate to the same CDR3. The DNA for the CDR3 is TGTGCCAGCAGCGTAGGAGGCACCGGGGAGCTGTTTTTT. It translates to CASSVGGTGELFF. The chain has TRBV9 and TRBJ2-2; D unclear. The CDR3 has 13 amino acids. The V gene lost 0 bases and the J gene lost 4 bases, with 4 bases spanning the gap. In germline, CDR1 is SGDLS, CDR2 YYNGEE.

This clone occurred once. This chain connects TRBV29-1 to TRBJ2-3; D possibly uses TRBD1 or TRBD2 (5 bases each). Per the germline V gene, CDR1 is SQVTM and CDR2 is ANQGSEA. The length of the CDR3 is 14 residues. V dropped 8 bases and J dropped 4 bases, with 19 bases sitting between them. CDR3 in DNA: TGCAGCCCTGAAAGGGGCCCAGCGGCAGATACGCAGTATTTT. Amino acids: CSPERGPAADTQYF.

The rearrangement uses TRBV5-1 and TRBJ1-4; D is ambiguous. Germline CDR1 SGHRS, CDR2 YFSETQ. There are 15 residues in the CDR3. The V end was cut by 2 bases, the J end by 0 bases, with 8 bases between. In nucleotides, the CDR3 is TGCGCCAGCAGCTTTCGATCCGCAACTAATGAAAAACTGTTTTTT. Protein sequence: CASSFRSATNEKLFF.

The chain couples TRBV11-2 to TRBJ2-7; D could derive from TRBD1 or TRBD2 (5 bases each). V gave up 4 bases and J gave up 3 bases, with 16 bases separating them. Germline values: CDR1 SGHAT, CDR2 FQNNGV. This CDR3 is 15 amino acids long. CDR3 nucleotide sequence: TGTGCCAGCAGCTCCGGGACCCGGATAGGCTACGAGCAGTACTTC. It translates to CASSSGTRIGYEQYF.

The V and J genes are TRBV11-3 and TRBJ2-7, with 11 bases lining up with TRBD1. CDR3 length equals 15 residues. CDR1 and CDR2 (germline): SGHNT, YENEEA. V was clipped by 3 bases and J by 3 bases; unmatched bases: 4. CDR3 amino acids: CASSLPGQGVYEQYF. The CDR3 DNA follows: TGTGCCAGCAGCTTGCCGGGACAGGGGGTCTACGAGCAGTACTTC.

Turning to this clone: The sample has other DNA sequences that encode this CDR3 too. The gene calls are TRBV27 and TRBJ2-7; D is unresolved. V was clipped by 3 bases and J by 3 bases, with 9 bases between them. There are 13 residues in the CDR3. CDR1 is MNHEY and CDR2 is SMNVEV in the germline V gene (reference sequence). This CDR3 reads CASSFGRNYEQYF. The CDR3, as DNA: TGTGCCAGCAGTTTTGGCAGAAACTACGAGCAGTACTTC.

The chain couples TRBV7-9 to TRBJ2-1; D might be TRBD2 (6 bases). The CDR3 has 15 amino acids. The ends were cut back, 4 bases at V and 9 bases at J, with 19 bases in the middle. Germline values: CDR1 SEHNR, CDR2 FQNEAQ (reference sequence). CDR3: CASSSPRVSSGEQFF. The CDR3 DNA sequence: TGTGCCAGCAGCTCCCCCCGCGTGAGTAGCGGTGAGCAGTTCTTC.

The chain recombines TRBV2 with TRBJ1-2; maybe TRBD1 (6 bases). CDR3 length: 14 residues. CDR1 is SNHLY, CDR2 FYNNEI, per germline. Trimming pared 6 bases from V and 2 bases from J, leaving 13 bases between. CDR3 loop: CASRVGGRNYGYTF. CDR3 DNA sequence: TGTGCCAGCAGGGTCGGGGGGCGGAACTATGGCTACACCTTC.

The V call is TRBV27, the J call TRBJ2-5; 7 positions agree with TRBD2. The germline V gene encodes CDR1 MNHEY and CDR2 SMNVEV (reference sequence). CDR3 length: 15 amino acids. J gave up 5 bases and V 6 bases, and 12 bases lay outside the gene matches. This CDR3 reads CASSPGTARGETQYF. The DNA for the CDR3 is TGTGCCAGCAGCCCAGGGACCGCGCGGGGGGAGACCCAGTACTTC.

The J gene is TRBJ2-7, the V gene TRBV4-1; 7 nucleotides line up with TRBD1. The J segment lost 1 base and the V segment lost 3 bases, leaving 6 bases of the junction unmatched. The CDR3 sequence is 15 residues long. Germline V lookup: CDR1 MGHRA, CDR2 YSYEKL. DNA of the CDR3: TGCGCCAGCAGCCAGTCTCCGGGACAGTCCTACGAGCAGTACTTC. As protein: CASSQSPGQSYEQYF.

V usage is TRBV7-6 and J usage is TRBJ2-7, with a weak D call TRBD2 (5 bases). CDR1 and CDR2 from the germline V gene are SGHVS and FNYEAQ. The CDR3 sequence is 16 residues long. Trimming pared 1 base from V and 2 bases from J, leaving 15 bases between. CDR3 loop: CASSLDWSRTPYEQYF. CDR3 DNA: TGTGCCAGCAGCTTAGACTGGTCCCGGACTCCCTACGAGCAGTACTTC.

The rearrangement links TRBV27 to TRBJ2-3; TRBD1 matches 10 bases. From germline, CDR1 is MNHEY and CDR2 SMNVEV (reference sequence). This CDR3 is built from 14 residues. Germline trimming cut 5 bases from V and 4 bases from J; bases unmatched to any gene: 3. CDR3 residues: CASSDRGLADTQYF. CDR3 coding DNA: TGTGCCAGCAGTGACAGGGGGCTGGCAGATACGCAGTATTTT.

The chain uses TRBV7-3 and TRBJ1-1; 7 nucleotides agree with TRBD1. The CDR3 length is 15 residues. Germline V gene lookup returns CDR1 SGHTA and CDR2 FQGTGA. V was pared by 5 bases and J by 4 bases, with 10 bases of the junction left unmatched. The CDR3 protein is CASSPQNRGLTEAFF. DNA for the CDR3: TGTGCCAGCAGCCCCCAAAACAGGGGCCTCACTGAAGCTTTCTTT.

The V and J genes are TRBV5-6 and TRBJ2-5, with 12 nucleotides matching TRBD2. The V and J ends lost 0 bases and 7 bases, in that order; junction bases with no gene match: 7. Germline V CDR1 and CDR2: SGHDT, YYEEEE. CDR3 length: 16 amino acids. CDR3 nucleotides: TGTGCCAGCAGCTTGGAACTAGCGGGAGGACGGGGGACCCAGTACTTC. Protein product: CASSLELAGGRGTQYF.

This clone was picked up many times. This sequence joins TRBV5-5 and TRBJ2-3; 7 nucleotides line up with TRBD2. Germline CDR1 and CDR2: SGHKS and YYEKEE (reference sequence). V lost 6 bases, J lost 3 bases, and 19 bases stayed unmatched. CDR3 length equals 18 residues. The CDR3 spells CASTTHGTGGGQTDTQYF. The DNA of the CDR3 is TGTGCCAGCACGACGCACGGAACGGGGGGAGGGCAGACAGATACGCAGTATTTT.

This clone came up a few times. CDR3 DNA sequence: TGTGCCTGGCGGGGAACGTTCTACAATGAGCAGTTCTTC. Translated, it gives CAWRGTFYNEQFF. This chain joins TRBV30 and TRBJ2-1; tentatively, D is TRBD2 (5 bases). V was pared by 5 bases and J by 3 bases, with 11 bases between. This CDR3 comprises 13 residues. From germline, CDR1 is GTSNPN and CDR2 SVGIG (reference sequence).

This CDR3 is CASSALGQGLYNEQFF. For the CDR3, the DNA is TGTGCCAGCAGCGCCCTGGGACAGGGGCTCTACAATGAGCAGTTCTTC. V and J are TRBV9 and TRBJ2-1, with TRBD1 matching over 10 bases. The V segment lost 3 bases and the J segment 3 bases; nucleotides outside the gene matches: 6. Per germline, CDR1 SGDLS and CDR2 YYNGEE. The CDR3 runs 16 residues.

The chain carries TRBV28 and TRBJ2-3; D is unclear. Trimming left V 1 base short and J 5 bases short, with 10 bases between. Germline V gene sequence: CDR1 MDHEN, CDR2 SYDVKM. The CDR3 loop spans 14 amino acids. CDR3 region: CASSLLNPGDTQYF. Here the CDR3 DNA reads TGTGCCAGCAGTTTATTGAACCCCGGAGATACGCAGTATTTT.

With respect to this clone: The same CDR3 is also encoded by other DNA sequences in this sample. V is TRBV27 and J is TRBJ2-7; D is perhaps TRBD1 (6 bases). There are 12 residues in the CDR3. CDR1 MNHEY and CDR2 SMNVEV come from the germline V gene (reference sequence). V was cut by 5 bases and J by 3 bases, with 8 bases left in between. CDR3 residues: CASSAQGYEQYF. For the CDR3, the DNA is TGTGCCAGCAGTGCACAGGGCTACGAGCAGTACTTC.

Comments on this clone: This sample includes further DNA sequences coding for the same CDR3. This rearrangement joins TRBV6-4 to TRBJ2-3, with 10 bases that match TRBD2. The CDR3 is 16 residues long. Trimming took 0 bases from V and 3 from J; bases not matched to a gene: 3. Looked up from germline, CDR1 is MRHNA and CDR2 is SNTAGT. The DNA of the CDR3 is TGTGCCAGCAGTGACTCTGCTAGCGGGAGTACAGATACGCAGTATTTT. Translation: CASSDSASGSTDTQYF.

This clone has more than one count but fewer than ten. This sequence joins TRBV29-1 and TRBJ1-1; unclear D gene. CDR1 and CDR2 (germline): SQVTM, ANQGSEA. Trimming removed 2 bases at V and 6 bases at J, with 10 bases between. This CDR3 comprises 12 residues. CDR3 protein: CSVEWWEAEAFF. The CDR3 DNA sequence: TGCAGCGTTGAATGGTGGGAGGCTGAAGCTTTCTTT. The full variable domain, its missing parts supplied by reference TRBV29-1 and TRBJ1-1, is SAVISQKPSRDICQRGTSLTIQCQVDSQVTMMFWYRQQPGQSLTLIATANQGSEATYESGFVIDKFPISRPNLTFSTLTVSNMSPEDSSIYLCSVEWWEAEAFFGQGTRLTVV.

This clone appeared a single time. The chain is built from TRBV4-1 and TRBJ2-6; tentative D call: TRBD2 (5 bases). Trimming pared 0 bases from V and 0 bases from J, leaving 9 bases between. This CDR3 comprises 17 residues. The germline V gene encodes CDR1 MGHRA and CDR2 YSYEKL. CDR3 in DNA: TGCGCCAGCAGCCAAGATCCCGGGAACTCTGGGGCCAACGTCCTGACTTTC. This gives the protein CASSQDPGNSGANVLTF.

DNA of the CDR3: TGTGCCAGCAGCCGATTGCGGGAGAAGAAGGAGACCCAGTACTTC. It encodes CASSRLREKKETQYF. This chain joins TRBV7-9 and TRBJ2-5; TRBD2 agrees at 7 bases. CDR3 length equals 15 residues. After removal of 5 bases from V and 5 bases from J, the junction contained 11 bases not matched to a gene. Looked up from germline, CDR1 is SEHNR and CDR2 is FQNEAQ (reference sequence).